The subject of this entry is one TCR beta chain. Its specificity is not known. The data derive from a study of T cell responses to AZD1222 COVID-19 vaccine. On the study more broadly: Second-dose recipients at about 4 or about 12 weeks were treated as one pooled group.

Study conclusions and caveats: Clonal diversity was possibly underestimated; the donors were predominantly white British and more often female. AZD1222 recipients seropositive at baseline numbered only five or six. Among vaccine-associated CD4 TCRs, coverage spanned spike, with dominance at 160-218 and 743-854.

Measured with immunoSEQ multiplex PCR; TCRdb has only the in-frame clones, and not every one. The sample contains 85,000 to 130,000 clones, approximately 89% of which appear only once. This receptor was taken from an adult in good health. Source: peripheral blood, taken on day 0 of AZD1222 vaccination.

The CDR3 protein is CASSQDRPGILGYTF. CDR3 DNA: TGCGCCAGCAGCCAAGATCGGCCAGGGATTCTTGGCTACACCTTC. The chain joins TRBV4-1 to TRBJ1-2; weak D call: TRBD1 (5 bases). V was trimmed by 0 bases and J by 7 bases, leaving 15 bases between them. Germline lookup yields CDR1 MGHRA and CDR2 YSYEKL. There are 15 residues in the CDR3.